This paragraph covers one T cell receptor (beta chain) sequence. Its antigen is not known. The data derive from a study of radiotherapy plus CTLA-4 blockade in lung cancer. Study at large: Disease control was present in 30% to 40% of patients, and objective responses in approximately 20%.

Data came from immunoSEQ multiplex PCR; TCRdb stores just in-frame clones and leaves some out. The sample has approximately 90,000 clones; under 90% are singletons. Per germline, CDR1 SGHNT and CDR2 YYREEE (reference sequence). V gave up 3 bases and J gave up 4 bases, with 11 bases separating them. The CDR3 is 13 residues long. Study observations and caveats: Radiotherapy was combined with ipilimumab, and tumor-derived TCR clones then expanded in blood.

Sequencing used peripheral blood, obtained from a patient treated with radiotherapy plus ipilimumab. This clonotype originated in a human donor with non-small cell lung cancer who had stable disease on radiotherapy plus ipilimumab. V gene TRBV5-4 combines with J gene TRBJ2-7; no clear D. DNA of the CDR3: TGTGCCAGCAGCTCTCCGGACCCTTACGAGCAGTACTTC. Its translation: CASSSPDPYEQYF.